Presented here are 32 T cell receptor beta chains from one specimen sequenced in a study of T cell responses to AZD1222 COVID-19 vaccine. Libraries were prepared by immunoSEQ multiplex PCR; TCRdb keeps only in-frame clonotypes and omits some of them. The sample comprises tens of thousands of clones, 80% to 85% of which are singletons, and 9% to 14% rests with the top ten. The material was peripheral blood, obtained on day 0 of AZD1222 vaccination. These TCRs come from an adult in good health.

The chain carries TRBV7-2 and TRBJ1-4; 8 positions agree with TRBD1. Germline values: CDR1 SGHTA, CDR2 FQGNSA. CDR3 length: 14 residues. V dropped 3 bases and J dropped 7; count of bases not matched to a gene: 4. CDR3 coding DNA: TGTGCCAGCAGCTTGGACAGGGTTAGTGAAAAACTGTTTTTT. Its translation: CASSLDRVSEKLFF.

This chain links TRBV10-3 with TRBJ2-3, with D unresolved. Looked up from germline, CDR1 is ENHRY and CDR2 is SYGVKD. Trimming removed 0 bases from V and 2 bases from J, with 0 bases in between. This CDR3 has 12 amino acids. The CDR3 spells CAISESTDTQYF. In DNA form, the CDR3 reads TGTGCCATCAGTGAGTCCACAGATACGCAGTATTTT.

The gene calls are TRBV19 and TRBJ1-1; D remains ambiguous. This CDR3 region has 11 residues. V lost 2 bases to trimming and J lost 12 bases, with 10 bases between them. The germline V gene has CDR1 LNHDA and CDR2 SQIVND (reference sequence). The CDR3 loop is CASSIQQLTFF. The CDR3 nucleotides are TGTGCCAGTAGTATACAACAGCTTACTTTCTTT.

This chain uses TRBV10-3 with TRBJ2-3, with 7 positions matching TRBD2. Losses at the gene ends were 0 bases for V and 2 bases for J; bases not matched to a gene: 5. CDR1 and CDR2 (germline): ENHRY, SYGVKD. The CDR3 loop spans 16 amino acids. The CDR3 protein is CAISESMRDYTDTQYF. The DNA for the CDR3 is TGTGCCATCAGTGAGTCGATGAGGGACTACACAGATACGCAGTATTTT.

The V call is TRBV12-3 or TRBV12-4, the J call TRBJ2-5, with D perhaps TRBD2 (7 bases). This CDR3 region has 12 residues. V was clipped by 11 bases and J by 2 bases, with 12 bases between them. The CDR3 loop is CAVGRGQETQYF. The CDR3 nucleotides are TGTGCCGTAGGGAGGGGGCAAGAGACCCAGTACTTC.

The CDR3 DNA sequence: TGTGCCAGCAGCGTAGTAGGTTCGAGCTACGATACGCAGTATTTT. Translating gives CASSVVGSSYDTQYF. The chain is built from TRBV9 and TRBJ2-3; D gene ambiguous. CDR3 size: 15 residues. Germline-derived CDR1 and CDR2 are SGDLS and YYNGEE. V was shortened by 0 bases and J by 6 bases, with 14 bases between the two germline ends.

This clone was recorded once. The CDR3 loop reads CASSLTGTYEQYF. CDR3 DNA sequence: TGTGCCAGCAGTTTGACAGGTACCTACGAGCAGTACTTC. The chain carries TRBV28 and TRBJ2-7; a weak D match, TRBD1 (6 bases). V gave up 3 bases and J gave up 2 bases, with 8 bases separating them. This CDR3 region has 13 residues. Germline assignment: CDR1 MDHEN and CDR2 SYDVKM.

The chain carries TRBV5-1 and TRBJ2-5; 9 positions agree with TRBD1. Germline CDR1 is SGHRS and CDR2 is YFSETQ. With V trimmed by 4 bases and J by 5 bases, 6 bases remained unmatched. The CDR3 runs to 14 residues. The DNA of the CDR3 is TGCGCCAGCAGCCTAGACAGGGGGAGGGAGACCCAGTACTTC. Translation gives CASSLDRGRETQYF.

V is TRBV2 and J is TRBJ1-6; D is uncertain. CDR1 SNHLY and CDR2 FYNNEI come from the germline V gene. The CDR3 is made up of 12 amino acids. With 8 bases removed from V and 7 bases from J, the gap between germline ends came to 9 bases. The CDR3 region is CASRGSNSPLHF. Written as DNA, the CDR3 is TGTGCCAGCCGAGGGTCAAATTCACCCCTCCACTTT.

This chain uses TRBV5-1 with TRBJ2-5; 9 nucleotides match TRBD2. Trimming removed 6 bases from V and 5 bases from J; junction bases left unmatched: 8. The CDR3 is made up of 14 amino acids. Germline CDR1 and CDR2: SGHRS and YFSETQ. CDR3 protein: CASNPAGGVETQYF. CDR3 DNA sequence: TGCGCCAGCAACCCCGCGGGGGGGGTGGAGACCCAGTACTTC.

The V call is TRBV30, the J call TRBJ2-5; D is tentatively TRBD1 or TRBD2 (5 bases each). The germline V gene encodes CDR1 GTSNPN and CDR2 SVGIG (reference sequence). Trimming cost V 3 bases and J 3 bases, with 17 bases left between them. The CDR3 consists of 15 residues. The CDR3: CAWRYNRGLKETQYF. CDR3 in DNA: TGTGCCTGGAGATACAACCGGGGCCTAAAAGAGACCCAGTACTTC.

The J gene is TRBJ2-2, the V gene TRBV19; D is ambiguous. V was trimmed by 5 bases and J by 4 bases, leaving 17 bases between them. Germline V gene data show CDR1 as LNHDA and CDR2 as SQIVND (reference sequence). This CDR3 contains 16 residues. The CDR3: CASSLSVTILTGELFF. The CDR3 region has the DNA TGTGCCAGTAGTCTATCGGTGACCATACTCACCGGGGAGCTGTTTTTT. Filled out from reference TRBV19 and TRBJ2-2, the complete variable domain reads DGGITQSPKYLFRKEGQNVTLSCEQNLNHDAMYWYRQDPGQGLRLIYYSQIVNDFQKGDIAEGYSVSREKKESFPLTVTSAQKNPTAFYLCASSLSVTILTGELFFGEGSRLTVL.

This clone was detected a few times. The CDR3 nucleotides are TGTGCCAGCAGTCCGTCCGGAGCAGATACGCAGTATTTT. Translation: CASSPSGADTQYF. This chain connects TRBV12-3 or TRBV12-4 to TRBJ2-3; no clear D gene. Trimming took off 5 bases at V and 4 bases at J, with 10 bases between the two ends. The CDR3 spans 13 residues.

V is TRBV7-2 and J is TRBJ1-2; D is undetermined. CDR3 length equals 13 residues. Trimming removed 3 bases at V and 2 bases at J, with 7 bases between. Germline assignment: CDR1 SGHTA and CDR2 FQGNSA. The CDR3 protein is CASSLGLNYGYTF. The CDR3 DNA is TGTGCCAGCAGCTTGGGTCTCAACTATGGCTACACCTTC.

The J gene is TRBJ1-5, the V gene TRBV7-8; D is unclear. CDR3 size: 13 residues. With 1 base removed from V and 5 bases from J, the gap between germline ends came to 6 bases. From germline, CDR1 is SGHVS and CDR2 FQNEAQ. CDR3 DNA: TGTGCCAGCAGCTTAGAATCAGATCAGCCCCAGCATTTT. Translating it yields CASSLESDQPQHF.

This clone has only one observation. The chain links TRBV7-8 to TRBJ2-5; D remains unclear. CDR1 is SGHVS, CDR2 FQNEAQ, per germline. This CDR3 region has 12 residues. Trimming took off 3 bases at V and 11 bases at J, with 13 bases between the two ends. This chain's CDR3 is CASSFTQSPQYF. The CDR3 nucleotides are TGTGCCAGCAGCTTTACGCAATCTCCGCAGTACTTC.

This rearrangement joins TRBV6-6 to TRBJ1-2, with D maybe TRBD1 (6 bases). V gave up 7 bases and J gave up 14 bases, with 17 bases separating them. This CDR3 spans 11 amino acids. CDR1 is MNHNY, CDR2 SVGAGI, per germline (reference sequence). The CDR3 region is CASTLQGETTF. The CDR3, as DNA: TGTGCCAGCACTTTACAGGGTGAAACTACCTTC.

This sequence joins TRBV5-4 and TRBJ2-4, with D tentatively TRBD1 (6 bases). This CDR3 is 16 amino acids long. The ends were cut back, 4 bases at V and 0 bases at J, with 14 bases in the middle. Germline V CDR1 and CDR2: SGHNT, YYREEE (reference sequence). The DNA for the CDR3 is TGTGCCAGCAGCGTCCAGGGGTACCTAGCCAAAAACATTCAGTACTTC. Amino acid sequence: CASSVQGYLAKNIQYF.

This clone was recorded only once. This chain uses TRBV6-5 with TRBJ2-1; 10 bases fit TRBD1. V lost 7 bases, J lost 8 bases, and 5 bases stayed unmatched. CDR1 is MNHEY, CDR2 SVGAGI, per germline. This CDR3 comprises 13 residues. The CDR3 coding sequence is TGTGCCAGCATCAGACAGGGGGCGGATGAGCAGTTCTTC. It is translated as CASIRQGADEQFF.

This clone was recorded only once. This chain uses TRBV6-5 with TRBJ1-5; 9 bases line up with TRBD1. Germline values: CDR1 MNHEY, CDR2 SVGAGI. This CDR3 has 15 amino acids. Trimming at V came to 9 bases and at J to 4 bases, leaving 10 bases not matched to a gene. The CDR3 region has the DNA TGTGCCAGTTGTTTCTGTGACAGGGGGAATCAGCCCCAGCATTTT. Amino acids: CASCFCDRGNQPQHF.

The gene calls are TRBV2 and TRBJ2-1; TRBD1 might be the D (5 bases). Germline CDR1 reads SNHLY; CDR2 reads FYNNEI. The CDR3 length is 15 residues. Trimming cost V 1 base and J 4 bases, with 11 bases left between them. This CDR3 is CASSEGQRFYNEQFF. The CDR3 nucleotides are TGTGCCAGCAGTGAAGGACAGAGATTTTACAATGAGCAGTTCTTC.

The chain recombines TRBV11-2 with TRBJ1-2; no clear D gene. V was cut by 5 bases and J by 6 bases, with 16 bases left in between. Germline CDR1 SGHAT, CDR2 FQNNGV. The CDR3 is 14 residues long. The CDR3 nucleotides read TGTGCCAGCAGCCAGGTGGCACCCGCCGATGGCTACACCTTC. Translating gives CASSQVAPADGYTF.

V gene TRBV25-1 combines with J gene TRBJ1-4; 9 nucleotides agree with TRBD1. The ends lost 2 bases at V and 0 bases at J; junction bases unmatched: 7. The CDR3 totals 18 residues. Germline CDR1 is MGHDK and CDR2 is SYGVNS. The CDR3 spells CASSEPGQGFPTNEKLFF. CDR3 DNA: TGTGCCAGCAGTGAACCGGGACAGGGTTTTCCAACTAATGAAAAACTGTTTTTT.

This clone has just one count. The chain joins TRBV2 to TRBJ2-7; 8 nucleotides agree with TRBD1. Looked up from germline, CDR1 is SNHLY and CDR2 is FYNNEI. J gave up 12 bases and V 6 bases, and 13 bases lay outside the gene matches. The CDR3 consists of 13 residues. The CDR3 here is CASSQGQGVLLYF. CDR3 sequence (DNA): TGTGCCAGCAGCCAAGGACAGGGAGTTTTGCTGTACTTC.

This clone was detected once. The V call is TRBV19, the J call TRBJ1-2; D is perhaps TRBD1 (5 bases). The CDR3 extends over 14 amino acids. Germline assignment: CDR1 LNHDA and CDR2 SQIVND (reference sequence). Trimming shortened V by 3 bases and J by 8 bases, and 16 bases separated the two germline ends. The CDR3 DNA reads as TGTGCCAGTAGTATCTCGGGCAGGGTTACGGGCTACACCTTC. The encoded protein is CASSISGRVTGYTF.

The chain couples TRBV6-5 to TRBJ2-1; either TRBD1 or TRBD2 may fit D (5 bases each). The CDR3 runs to 15 residues. Trimming pared 2 bases from V and 6 bases from J, leaving 14 bases between. CDR1 is MNHEY and CDR2 is SVGAGI in the germline V gene. CDR3 sequence (DNA): TGTGCCAGCAGTTACCGGGACGGCGGGTCCAATGAGCAGTTCTTC. Its translation: CASSYRDGGSNEQFF.

The chain combines TRBV5-6 with TRBJ1-1; tentatively, D is TRBD1 (5 bases). This CDR3 spans 14 amino acids. Trimming cost V 1 base and J 3 bases, with 10 bases left between them. Germline lookup yields CDR1 SGHDT and CDR2 YYEEEE. This CDR3 reads CASSLSGRYTEAFF. CDR3 nucleotides: TGTGCCAGCAGCTTGTCAGGGAGGTACACTGAAGCTTTCTTT.

This chain links TRBV12-2 with TRBJ2-1; the table's TRBD2 call for D was not verified on the DNA. TRBV12-2 is a documented pseudogene. The length of the CDR3 is 13 residues. The CDR3 region is CASRLARGNLQFF. The CDR3, as DNA: TGTGCAAGTCGCTTAGCGCGAGGTAATCTCCAGTTCTTC.

This clone was counted between two and nine times. DNA for the CDR3: TGTGCCAGCAGCGAAGGGGTTAATAATTCACCCCTCCACTTT. Its translation: CASSEGVNNSPLHF. V is TRBV9 and J is TRBJ1-6; a weak D match, TRBD1 (5 bases). The CDR3 contains 14 residues. V shed 3 bases and J shed 5 bases, with 9 bases lying between them. The V gene's germline CDR1 is SGDLS and CDR2 YYNGEE. The variable domain in full, with the rest retrieved from reference TRBV9 and TRBJ1-6, is DSGVTQTPKHLITATGQRVTLRCSPRSGDLSVYWYQQSLDQGLQFLIQYYNGEERAKGNILERFSAQQFPDLHSELNLSSLELGDSALYFCASSEGVNNSPLHFGNGTRLTVT.

The chain employs TRBV11-2 and TRBJ1-2, with 10 bases aligning to TRBD1. Germline values: CDR1 SGHAT, CDR2 FQNNGV. V lost 5 bases and J lost 0; bases outside the gene matches: 9. CDR3 length equals 17 residues. The CDR3 region is CASSPWTGGLANYGYTF. The CDR3 coding sequence is TGTGCCAGCAGCCCATGGACAGGGGGACTAGCTAACTATGGCTACACCTTC.

This CDR3 reads CASSHSFVFSTDTQYF. The CDR3 DNA follows: TGTGCCAGCAGCCACAGCTTTGTTTTTAGCACAGATACGCAGTATTTT. The chain is built from TRBV2 and TRBJ2-3; D remains unclear. V was pared by 6 bases and J by 0 bases, with 16 bases between. This CDR3 is built from 16 residues. From germline, CDR1 is SNHLY and CDR2 FYNNEI.

The J gene is TRBJ1-2, the V gene TRBV5-1; 7 bases map to TRBD1. The germline gives CDR1 SGHRS, CDR2 YFSETQ. The CDR3 consists of 15 residues. V lost 0 bases and J lost 7; bases outside the gene matches: 9. The CDR3 nucleotides are TGCGCCAGCAGCTTGGTGGCGACAGGGATTTTTGGCTACACCTTC. The encoded protein is CASSLVATGIFGYTF.